This T cell receptor beta chain is from a study of blood T cell repertoires in COVID-19. The wider study: There were acute and convalescent COVID-19 samples, and they came from the United States, Italy and Spain.

Germline V gives CDR1 ENHRY, CDR2 SYGVKD. The V and J ends lost 6 bases and 3 bases, in that order; junction bases with no gene match: 2. This CDR3 has 14 amino acids. As processed by the authors: Amplification of reference gene primers provided the estimated nucleated cell counts. Clones were sequenced by immunoSEQ multiplex PCR, and TCRdb holds only the in-frame ones, with some missing. V, J and clone size derive from that table, while D and trimming were established from the DNA sequence. Here the sample spans around 250,000 clones, 86% being singletons. The receptor was derived from a man at least 80 years old with acute or convalescent COVID-19. The chain combines TRBV10-3 with TRBJ2-7, with 13 bases lining up with TRBD2. Material for sequencing was peripheral blood. CDR3 DNA sequence: TGTGCCATCAGCAGGACTAGCGGGAGCTACGAGCAGTACTTC. Its translation: CAISRTSGSYEQYF.